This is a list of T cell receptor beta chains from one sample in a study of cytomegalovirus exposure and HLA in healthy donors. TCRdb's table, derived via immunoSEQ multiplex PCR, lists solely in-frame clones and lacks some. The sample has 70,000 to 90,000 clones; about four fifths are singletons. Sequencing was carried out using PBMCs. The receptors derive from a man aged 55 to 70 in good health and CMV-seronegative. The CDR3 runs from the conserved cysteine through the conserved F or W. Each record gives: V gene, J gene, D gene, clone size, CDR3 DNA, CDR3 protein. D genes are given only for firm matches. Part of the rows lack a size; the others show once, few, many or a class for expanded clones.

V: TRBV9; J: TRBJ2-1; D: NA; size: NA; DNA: TGTGCCAGCAGCGTGGGTAGCGACAATGAGCAGTTCTTC; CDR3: CASSVGSDNEQFF
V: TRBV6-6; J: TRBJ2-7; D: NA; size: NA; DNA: TGTGCCAGCAGTTTGACGGGGTACGAGCAGTACTTC; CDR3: CASSLTGYEQYF
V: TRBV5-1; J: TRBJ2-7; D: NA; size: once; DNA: TGCGCCAGCAGCCCTGGGCAGGGGTCCTACGAGCAGTACTTC; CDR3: CASSPGQGSYEQYF
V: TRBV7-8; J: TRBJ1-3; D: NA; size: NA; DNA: TGTGCCAGCAGCTTATCCAGGGGCTCTGGAAACACCATATATTTT; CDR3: CASSLSRGSGNTIYF
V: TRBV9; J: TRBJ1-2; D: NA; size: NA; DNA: TGTGCCAGCAGCGTCCCCTCGGGCAGGGGCGACTATGGCTACACCTTC; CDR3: CASSVPSGRGDYGYTF
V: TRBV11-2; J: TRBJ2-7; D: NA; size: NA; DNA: TGTGCCAGCAGCTTAGGGGCTCCCTCCTACGAGCAGTACTTC; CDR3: CASSLGAPSYEQYF
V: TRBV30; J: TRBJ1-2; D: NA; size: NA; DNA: TGTGCCTGGAGTGTAGGGGGATGGGGCGGCTACACCTTC; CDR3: CAWSVGGWGGYTF
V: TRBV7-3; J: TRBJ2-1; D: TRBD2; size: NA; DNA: TGTGCCAGCAGCTTTCTAGCGGGGGGGCCCTACAATGAGCAGTTCTTC; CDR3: CASSFLAGGPYNEQFF
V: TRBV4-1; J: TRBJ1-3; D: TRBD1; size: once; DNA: TGCGCCAGCAGCCAAGAAAACTTAAGGACAGGGGCCATCTCTGGAAACACCATATATTTT; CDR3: CASSQENLRTGAISGNTIYF
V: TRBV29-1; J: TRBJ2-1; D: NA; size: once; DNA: TGCAGCGGTGGTTGGGGAGACAATGAGCAGTTCTTC; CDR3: CSGGWGDNEQFF
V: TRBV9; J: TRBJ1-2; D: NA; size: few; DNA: TGTGCCAGCAGCGAGGGAGGGGCTAACTATGGCTACACCTTC; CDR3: CASSEGGANYGYTF
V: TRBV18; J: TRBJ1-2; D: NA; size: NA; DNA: TGTGCCAGCTCACTATCCGACAGCATGGGCTATGGCTACACCTTC; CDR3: CASSLSDSMGYGYTF
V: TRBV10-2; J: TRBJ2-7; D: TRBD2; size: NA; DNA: TGCGCCAGCAGCCTCGGACTAGTTCCCTACGAGCAGTACTTC; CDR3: CASSLGLVPYEQYF
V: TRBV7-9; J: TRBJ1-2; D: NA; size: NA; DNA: TGTGCCAGCAGCTTGGAGATAGCTAACTATGGCTACACCTTC; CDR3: CASSLEIANYGYTF
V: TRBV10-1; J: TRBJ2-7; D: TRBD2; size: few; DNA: TGCGCCAGCAGTGAGAGAGCGGGACCCTACGAGCAGTACTTC; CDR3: CASSERAGPYEQYF
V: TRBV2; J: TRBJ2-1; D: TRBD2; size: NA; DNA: TGTGCCAGCAGTCGGGCTAGCGGGGTGGTTGAGCAGTTCTTC; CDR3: CASSRASGVVEQFF
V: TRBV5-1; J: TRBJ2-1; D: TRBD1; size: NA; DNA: TGCGCCACTACAGGGGGCCCTAGGAATGAGCAGTTCTTC; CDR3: CATTGGPRNEQFF
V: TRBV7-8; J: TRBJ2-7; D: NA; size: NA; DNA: TGTGCCAGCAGCTTAGGACGGGTTGACGAGCAGTACTTC; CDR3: CASSLGRVDEQYF
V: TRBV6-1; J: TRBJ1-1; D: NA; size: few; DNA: TGTGCCAGCAGGTTCGGACAGAACACTGAAGCTTTCTTT; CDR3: CASRFGQNTEAFF
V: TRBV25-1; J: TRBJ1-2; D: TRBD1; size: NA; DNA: TGTGCCAGCAGTGACCCACAGGGGTCTAACTATGGCTACACCTTC; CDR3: CASSDPQGSNYGYTF